The clone carrying this TCR beta chain has at least ten counts. No antigen is known for it. One end of the junction fails to match germline, which may point to a read error. The CDR3 contains 14 residues. Germline-derived CDR1 and CDR2 are SGHTA and FQGNSA. This sample was taken from a study of T cells after posttransplantation cyclophosphamide. Broader study findings: TRB overlap between skin or GI tissue T cells and blood was limited.

Measured with immunoSEQ multiplex PCR; TCRdb has only the in-frame clones, and not every one. The sample shows about 25,000 clones, no singletons; the ten largest hold about 1.5%. This clonotype was obtained from a man in his fifties in good health, CMV-negative, and a related stem cell transplant donor. The chain carries TRBV7-2 and TRBJ2-3; TRBD2 matches 13 bases. The sequenced material came from PBMCs. This CDR3 is CASSLGLAGDSPHF. CDR3 sequence (DNA): TGTGCCAGCAGCCTCGGACTAGCGGGAGATTCGCCGCATTTT.